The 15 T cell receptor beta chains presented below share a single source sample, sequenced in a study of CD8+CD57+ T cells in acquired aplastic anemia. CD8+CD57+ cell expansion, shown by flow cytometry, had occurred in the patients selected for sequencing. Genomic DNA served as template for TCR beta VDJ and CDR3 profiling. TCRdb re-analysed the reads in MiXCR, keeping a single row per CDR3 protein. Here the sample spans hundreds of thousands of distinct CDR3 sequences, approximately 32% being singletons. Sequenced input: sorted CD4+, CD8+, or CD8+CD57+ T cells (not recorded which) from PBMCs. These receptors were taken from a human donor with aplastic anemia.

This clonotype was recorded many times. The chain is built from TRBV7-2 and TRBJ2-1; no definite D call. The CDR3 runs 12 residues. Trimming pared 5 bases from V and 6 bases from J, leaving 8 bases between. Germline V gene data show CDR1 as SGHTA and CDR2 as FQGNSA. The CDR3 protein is CASSPKINEQFF. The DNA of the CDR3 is TGTGCCAGCAGCCCGAAAATCAATGAGCAGTTCTTC.

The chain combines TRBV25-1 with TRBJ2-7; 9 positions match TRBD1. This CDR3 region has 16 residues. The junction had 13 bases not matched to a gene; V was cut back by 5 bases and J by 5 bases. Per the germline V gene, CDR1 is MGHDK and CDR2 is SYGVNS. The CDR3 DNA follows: TGTGCCAGCAGTTTAGTAGGGGGACAGGGCAAGAACGAGCAGTACTTC. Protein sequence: CASSLVGGQGKNEQYF.

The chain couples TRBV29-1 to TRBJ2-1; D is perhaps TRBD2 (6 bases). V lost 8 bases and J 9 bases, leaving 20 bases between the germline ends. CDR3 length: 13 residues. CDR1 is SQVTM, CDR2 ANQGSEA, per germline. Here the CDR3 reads CSLEEGRWGEQFF. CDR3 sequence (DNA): TGCAGCTTGGAGGAGGGACGGTGGGGTGAGCAGTTCTTC.

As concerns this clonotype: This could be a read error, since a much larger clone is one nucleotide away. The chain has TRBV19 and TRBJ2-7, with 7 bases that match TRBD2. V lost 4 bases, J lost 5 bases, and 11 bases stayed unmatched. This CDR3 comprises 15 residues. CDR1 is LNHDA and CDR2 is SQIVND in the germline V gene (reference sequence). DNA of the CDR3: TGTGCCAGTAGTACGACCCTCGGGGGGAGGAACGAGCAGTACTTC. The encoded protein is CASSTTLGGRNEQYF.

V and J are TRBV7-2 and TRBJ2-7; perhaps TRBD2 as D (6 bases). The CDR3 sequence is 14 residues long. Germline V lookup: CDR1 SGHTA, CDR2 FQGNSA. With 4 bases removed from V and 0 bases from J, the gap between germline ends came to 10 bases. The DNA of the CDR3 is TGTGCCAGCAGCTGGGCGGGGAGCTCCTACGAGCAGTACTTC. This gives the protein CASSWAGSSYEQYF. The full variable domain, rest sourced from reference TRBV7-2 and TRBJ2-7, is GAGVSQSPSNKVTEKGKDVELRCDPISGHTALYWYRQSLGQGLEFLIYFQGNSAPDKSGLPSDRFSAERTGGSVSTLTIQRTQQEDSAVYLCASSWAGSSYEQYFGPGTRLTVT.

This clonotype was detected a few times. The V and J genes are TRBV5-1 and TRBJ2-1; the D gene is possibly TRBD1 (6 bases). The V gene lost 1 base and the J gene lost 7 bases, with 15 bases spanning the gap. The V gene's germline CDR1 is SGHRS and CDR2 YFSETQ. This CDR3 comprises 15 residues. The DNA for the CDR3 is TGCGCCAGCAGCTTGCTCAATAACAGGGAAAATGAGCAGTTCTTC. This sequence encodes CASSLLNNRENEQFF.

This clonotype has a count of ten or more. CDR3 residues: CASSFGRAAVTFF. In DNA, the CDR3 is TGTGCCAGCAGCTTCGGCAGGGCTGCCGTAACTTTCTTT. The J gene is TRBJ1-1, the V gene TRBV11-2; tentative D call: TRBD1 (5 bases). CDR1 and CDR2 from the germline V gene are SGHAT and FQNNGV. CDR3 length: 13 residues. The V and J ends lost 3 bases and 12 bases respectively, with 17 bases between them.

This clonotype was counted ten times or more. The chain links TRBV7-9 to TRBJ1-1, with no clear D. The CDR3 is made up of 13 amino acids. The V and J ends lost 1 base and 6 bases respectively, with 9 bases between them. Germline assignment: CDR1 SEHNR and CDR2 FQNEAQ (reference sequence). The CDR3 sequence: CASSLVPGAEAFF. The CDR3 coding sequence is TGTGCCAGCAGCTTAGTTCCAGGTGCTGAAGCTTTCTTT.

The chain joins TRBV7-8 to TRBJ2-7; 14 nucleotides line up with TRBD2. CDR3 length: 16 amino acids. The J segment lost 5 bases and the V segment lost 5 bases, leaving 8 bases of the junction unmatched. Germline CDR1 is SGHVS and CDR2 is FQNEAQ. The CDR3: CASSPSGTSGRNEQYF. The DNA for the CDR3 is TGTGCCAGCAGCCCATCGGGGACTAGCGGGAGAAACGAGCAGTACTTC.

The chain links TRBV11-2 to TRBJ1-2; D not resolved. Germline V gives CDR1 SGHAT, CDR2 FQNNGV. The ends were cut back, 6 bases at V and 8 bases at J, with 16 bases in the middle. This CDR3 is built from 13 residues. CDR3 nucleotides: TGTGCCAGCAGTTCTGGGCCCACTAGAGGCTACACCTTC. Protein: CASSSGPTRGYTF.

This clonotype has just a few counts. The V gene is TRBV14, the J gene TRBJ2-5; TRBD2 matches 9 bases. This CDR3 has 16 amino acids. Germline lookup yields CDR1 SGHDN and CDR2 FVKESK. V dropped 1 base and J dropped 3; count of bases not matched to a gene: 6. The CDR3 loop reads CASSQVLGGREETQYF. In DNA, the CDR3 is TGTGCCAGCAGCCAAGTCTTGGGCGGGAGGGAAGAGACCCAGTACTTC.

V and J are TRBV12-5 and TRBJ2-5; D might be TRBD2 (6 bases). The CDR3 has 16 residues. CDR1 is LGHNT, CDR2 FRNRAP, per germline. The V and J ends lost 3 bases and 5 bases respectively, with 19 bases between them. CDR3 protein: CASGFTSIGSGETQYF. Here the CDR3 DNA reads TGTGCTAGTGGTTTCACCTCTATCGGGAGCGGGGAGACCCAGTACTTC.

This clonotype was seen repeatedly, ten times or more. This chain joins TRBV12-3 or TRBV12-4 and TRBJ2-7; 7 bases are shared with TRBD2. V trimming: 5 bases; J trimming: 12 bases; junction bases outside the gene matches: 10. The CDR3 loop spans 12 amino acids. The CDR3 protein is CASSPSGKVGYF. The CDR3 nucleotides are TGTGCCAGCAGTCCCAGCGGGAAGGTCGGGTACTTC.

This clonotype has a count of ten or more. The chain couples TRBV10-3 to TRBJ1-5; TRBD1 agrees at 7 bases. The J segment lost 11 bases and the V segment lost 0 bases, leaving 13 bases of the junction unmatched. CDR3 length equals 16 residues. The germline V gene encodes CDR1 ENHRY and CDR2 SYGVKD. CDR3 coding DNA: TGTGCCATCAGTGAGTCTGGGTCAGGGGGGAATGGGGCCCAGCATTTT. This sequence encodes CAISESGSGGNGAQHF.

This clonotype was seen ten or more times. CDR3 DNA: TGTGCCAGCAGCGTCGGGGCAGCCGATAATCAGCCCCAGCATTTT. It yields the protein CASSVGAADNQPQHF. The chain couples TRBV9 to TRBJ1-5; D possibly corresponds to TRBD1 (5 bases). The germline V and J ends were trimmed by 2 bases and 4 bases, with 13 bases remaining between them. Germline V gene sequence: CDR1 SGDLS, CDR2 YYNGEE. The CDR3 contains 15 residues.